Listed below are T cell receptor beta chains from one sample, sequenced in a study of beta chain features in type 1 diabetes. Sequenced by immunoSEQ multiplex PCR; TCRdb stores in-frame clones only, minus some. The sample holds hundreds of thousands of clones; 15% to 18% are singletons and the top ten take around 0.095%. The sequenced material came from naive CD4+ T cells from blood. These receptors were taken from a man in his late teens or twenties in good health. Both conserved end residues are part of each CDR3. A D gene is named only where the DNA matches it firmly. For some rows the clone size is stated as once, few or many, or as a class when expanded; others skip it.

j_call v_call clone_size cdr3_length d_call cdr3_nt cdr3_aa
TRBJ2-7 TRBV7-2 few 14 TRBD1 TGTGCCAGCAGCCAAGGGACAGGCCGCTACGAGCAGTACTTC CASSQGTGRYEQYF
TRBJ1-1 TRBV10-3 . 13 . TGTGCCATCAGTGCGGGATCAGGCACTGAAGCTTTCTTT CAISAGSGTEAFF
TRBJ2-3 TRBV15 . 13 . TGTGCCACCAGCAGAGGGTCTGCAGATACGCAGTATTTT CATSRGSADTQYF
TRBJ2-3 TRBV6-4 few 16 TRBD1 TGTGCCAGCAGTGACTCGGACAGGGGGCAAGGAGATACGCAGTATTTT CASSDSDRGQGDTQYF
TRBJ2-1 TRBV20-1 . 8 . TGCAGTGCTAAAGGGCAGTTCTTC CSAKGQFF
TRBJ2-3 TRBV5-1 few 16 TRBD2 TGCGCCAGCAGCTTGGGTGTCGGGCTAGCGGGAGTTACGCAGTATTTT CASSLGVGLAGVTQYF
TRBJ2-5 TRBV11-3 . 14 TRBD1 TGTGCCAGCAGCTCCCGGGGACAGCAAGAGACCCAGTACTTC CASSSRGQQETQYF
TRBJ2-1 TRBV4-3 few 16 TRBD2 TGCGCCAGCAGCGCCCGCGGGGGGGCAGCTGGGAATGAGCAGTTCTTC CASSARGGAAGNEQFF
TRBJ2-3 TRBV7-3 . 19 . TGTGCCAGCAGCGCCGCACCGGGACTAGCAGGGGGCAACACAGATACGCAGTATTTT CASSAAPGLAGGNTDTQYF
TRBJ2-3 TRBV5-5 few 17 TRBD2 TGTGCCAGCAGCTTGGCGGCTAGCGGGAGGAAGACAGATACGCAGTATTTT CASSLAASGRKTDTQYF